These 21 T cell receptor beta chains came from one sample sequenced in a study of tumour-infiltrating T cells in Burkitt lymphoma. Generated by immunoSEQ multiplex PCR, the TCRdb table keeps only in-frame clones and is missing some. The sample consists of about 17,000 clones, about 80% of them appearing once. The sequenced sample was tumor tissue. The source of these receptors is a human donor with diffuse large B-cell lymphoma.

This chain links TRBV6-5 with TRBJ1-5, with TRBD1 matching 7 bases. V shed 6 bases, J shed 10 bases, and the junction held 9 bases outside the gene matches. Germline V lookup: CDR1 MNHEY, CDR2 SVGAGI. The CDR3 sequence is 13 residues long. Here the CDR3 reads CASSKKAGGPQHF. CDR3 sequence (DNA): TGTGCCAGCAGCAAAAAGGCAGGGGGACCCCAGCATTTT.

This chain connects TRBV12-5 to TRBJ1-1, with D hard to call. Germline assignment: CDR1 LGHNT and CDR2 FRNRAP. This CDR3 is 16 amino acids long. V was pared by 0 bases and J by 0 bases, with 11 bases between. The CDR3 protein is CASGLVLGGMNTEAFF. The DNA of the CDR3 is TGTGCTAGTGGTTTGGTACTTGGAGGAATGAACACTGAAGCTTTCTTT.

The rearrangement uses TRBV5-6 and TRBJ2-1; 8 nucleotides align to TRBD2. The CDR3 loop spans 15 amino acids. V shed 2 bases and J 5 bases; nucleotides not matched to a gene: 6. Per the germline V gene, CDR1 is SGHDT and CDR2 is YYEEEE. DNA of the CDR3: TGTGCCAGCAGCTTTCCAGCGGGGGCGAACAATGAGCAGTTCTTC. As protein: CASSFPAGANNEQFF. The variable domain in full, with the rest retrieved from reference TRBV5-6 and TRBJ2-1, is DAGVTQSPTHLIKTRGQQVTLRCSPKSGHDTVSWYQQALGQGPQFIFQYYEEEERQRGNFPDRFSGHQFPNYSSELNVNALLLGDSALYLCASSFPAGANNEQFFGPGTRLTVL.

The CDR3 is CASSQDRGGYEQYF. The CDR3 nucleotides are TGCGCCAGCAGCCAGGACAGGGGTGGCTACGAGCAGTACTTC. V and J are TRBV4-3 and TRBJ2-7; 9 positions match TRBD1. Trimming at V came to 3 bases and at J to 3 bases, leaving 3 bases not matched to a gene. Looked up from germline, CDR1 is LGHNA and CDR2 is YSLEER. The CDR3 runs to 14 residues.

The genes are TRBV7-6 and TRBJ2-2; 7 nucleotides line up with TRBD2. CDR3 length: 15 amino acids. V dropped 5 bases and J dropped 0; count of bases not matched to a gene: 3. Germline loops: CDR1 SGHVS, CDR2 FNYEAQ. CDR3 sequence: CASSLLAANTGELFF. CDR3 sequence (DNA): TGTGCCAGCAGCCTTCTAGCGGCGAACACCGGGGAGCTGTTTTTT.

The chain uses TRBV5-1 and TRBJ1-1; no clear D gene. Germline-derived CDR1 and CDR2 are SGHRS and YFSETQ. CDR3 length: 14 amino acids. Trimming left V 0 bases short and J 4 bases short, with 10 bases between. This CDR3 reads CASSLEAGGTEAFF. CDR3 sequence (DNA): TGCGCCAGCAGCTTGGAAGCGGGCGGCACTGAAGCTTTCTTT.

The chain combines TRBV20-1 with TRBJ2-1; D call uncertain. V gave up 4 bases and J gave up 10 bases, with 8 bases separating them. The CDR3 loop spans 10 amino acids. Germline assignment: CDR1 DFQATT and CDR2 SNEGSKA (reference sequence). The CDR3 bases are TGCAGTGCTATTCCCCGGGAGCAGTTCTTC. Protein: CSAIPREQFF.

This clone was recorded a few times. The chain couples TRBV19 to TRBJ1-5; no clear D. The CDR3 is made up of 13 amino acids. Germline V CDR1 and CDR2: LNHDA, SQIVND (reference sequence). With 3 bases removed from V and 2 bases from J, the gap between germline ends came to 5 bases. This CDR3 is CASSISRNQPQHF. CDR3 sequence (DNA): TGTGCCAGTAGTATTTCCCGCAATCAGCCCCAGCATTTT.

The CDR3 region is CSVDQGYTF. The CDR3 coding sequence is TGCAGCGTTGATCAGGGTTACACCTTC. The chain joins TRBV29-1 to TRBJ1-2, with a tentative D call TRBD1 (5 bases). This CDR3 region has 9 residues. V was shortened by 3 bases and J by 11 bases, with 7 bases between the two germline ends. Germline CDR1 and CDR2: SQVTM and ANQGSEA.

The chain is built from TRBV6-6 and TRBJ2-7, with a possible D match to TRBD1 (6 bases). CDR1 and CDR2 from the germline V gene are MNHNY and SVGAGI (reference sequence). V lost 6 bases and J 6 bases, leaving 21 bases between the germline ends. The CDR3 is 15 residues long. In DNA form, the CDR3 reads TGTGCCAGCAGCCCACCGACAGGCCCCATGGCCGAGCAGTACTTC. Its protein product is CASSPPTGPMAEQYF.

The chain is built from TRBV6-6 and TRBJ2-2; 7 nucleotides align to TRBD1. Germline assignment: CDR1 MNHNY and CDR2 SVGAGI (reference sequence). The CDR3 runs to 15 residues. V was clipped by 4 bases and J by 2 bases; unmatched bases: 4. In DNA, the CDR3 is TGTGCCAGCAGTTCTCGGACAGGAAACACCGGGGAGCTGTTTTTT. It is translated as CASSSRTGNTGELFF.

The chain has TRBV7-2 and TRBJ2-7; 8 positions match TRBD2. The CDR3 spans 15 residues. V was clipped by 3 bases and J by 2 bases; unmatched bases: 6. Germline V gives CDR1 SGHTA, CDR2 FQGNSA. DNA of the CDR3: TGTGCCAGCAGCTTGGCGGGAGGTGGCACCTACGAGCAGTACTTC. It encodes CASSLAGGGTYEQYF. The full variable domain, in which reference TRBV7-2 and TRBJ2-7 provide the parts outside the CDR3, is GAGVSQSPSNKVTEKGKDVELRCDPISGHTALYWYRQSLGQGLEFLIYFQGNSAPDKSGLPSDRFSAERTGGSVSTLTIQRTQQEDSAVYLCASSLAGGGTYEQYFGPGTRLTVT.

This clone was detected a few times. The rearrangement joins TRBV13 to TRBJ2-5; D ambiguous. CDR3 length: 13 amino acids. In germline, CDR1 is PRHDT, CDR2 FYEKMQ (reference sequence). V was shortened by 0 bases and J by 2 bases, with 4 bases between the two germline ends. The CDR3 DNA is TGTGCCAGCAGCTTAGGCATACAAGAGACCCAGTACTTC. Amino acids: CASSLGIQETQYF.

The chain combines TRBV7-8 with TRBJ2-5, with 8 bases matching TRBD1. The CDR3 totals 15 residues. V gave up 8 bases and J gave up 5 bases; unmatched junction bases: 13. CDR1 and CDR2 (germline): SGHVS, FQNEAQ. The CDR3 DNA follows: TGTGCCAGCCAAGTGTCCGGACAGGGAGGCGAGACCCAGTACTTC. Translated, it gives CASQVSGQGGETQYF.

The V and J genes are TRBV7-2 and TRBJ2-1; 11 positions match TRBD2. Germline CDR1 and CDR2: SGHTA and FQGNSA. After removal of 0 bases from V and 9 bases from J, the junction contained 10 bases not matched to a gene. The CDR3 has 17 amino acids. The CDR3 loop is CASSLANGLAGASEQFF. The CDR3 nucleotides are TGTGCCAGCAGCTTAGCGAACGGACTAGCGGGTGCCAGTGAGCAGTTCTTC. The variable domain in full, with the rest retrieved from reference TRBV7-2 and TRBJ2-1, is GAGVSQSPSNKVTEKGKDVELRCDPISGHTALYWYRQSLGQGLEFLIYFQGNSAPDKSGLPSDRFSAERTGGSVSTLTIQRTQQEDSAVYLCASSLANGLAGASEQFFGPGTRLTVL.

The chain uses TRBV29-1 and TRBJ2-7; 14 bases line up with TRBD2. Germline trimming cut 5 bases from V and 2 bases from J; bases unmatched to any gene: 5. Germline CDR1 SQVTM, CDR2 ANQGSEA. CDR3 length: 15 amino acids. The CDR3 region is CSVRGLAGAPYEQYF. CDR3 bases: TGCAGCGTTAGGGGACTAGCGGGGGCTCCCTACGAGCAGTACTTC.

This chain connects TRBV5-1 to TRBJ2-7, with 10 bases fitting TRBD1. Looked up from germline, CDR1 is SGHRS and CDR2 is YFSETQ. The CDR3 covers 15 residues. Unmatched junction bases numbered 6, after V lost 2 bases and J lost 4 bases. CDR3 nucleotide sequence: TGCGCCAGCAGCTTCACACCGGGACAGGGGTACGAGCAGTACTTC. It codes for CASSFTPGQGYEQYF. The full variable domain, its missing parts supplied by reference TRBV5-1 and TRBJ2-7, is KAGVTQTPRYLIKTRGQQVTLSCSPISGHRSVSWYQQTPGQGLQFLFEYFSETQRNKGNFPGRFSGRQFSNSRSEMNVSTLELGDSALYLCASSFTPGQGYEQYFGPGTRLTVT.

The V gene is TRBV25-1, the J gene TRBJ1-5, with D hard to call. Germline V gene lookup returns CDR1 MGHDK and CDR2 SYGVNS. V dropped 4 bases and J dropped 1 base, with 5 bases sitting between them. The CDR3 runs 13 residues. The CDR3 nucleotides read TGTGCCAGCAGTGCGGGGAGCAATCAGCCCCAGCATTTT. It yields the protein CASSAGSNQPQHF.

The genes are TRBV4-3 and TRBJ2-7, with a weak D call TRBD2 (6 bases). V dropped 4 bases and J dropped 3 bases, with 10 bases sitting between them. The CDR3 covers 13 residues. Germline CDR1 is LGHNA and CDR2 is YSLEER. The CDR3 bases are TGCGCCAGCAGCCTGACGCGGGGCTACGAGCAGTACTTC. This sequence encodes CASSLTRGYEQYF.

The rearrangement joins TRBV6-6 to TRBJ1-1; D is possibly TRBD1 (5 bases). The CDR3 runs 12 residues. Trimming took 2 bases from V and 7 from J, leaving 8 bases between them. Germline V gives CDR1 MNHNY, CDR2 SVGAGI (reference sequence). In DNA, the CDR3 is TGTGCCAGCAGTTACCCGACAGATGAAGCTTTCTTT. This encodes CASSYPTDEAFF.

This clone appeared a few times. The J gene is TRBJ2-1, the V gene TRBV7-2; D gene ambiguous. CDR1 and CDR2 from the germline V gene are SGHTA and FQGNSA. The CDR3 is made up of 14 amino acids. V lost 0 bases to trimming and J lost 6 bases, with 9 bases between them. CDR3 sequence: CASSLASGSNEQFF. The CDR3 DNA follows: TGTGCCAGCAGCTTAGCTAGTGGGTCCAATGAGCAGTTCTTC.